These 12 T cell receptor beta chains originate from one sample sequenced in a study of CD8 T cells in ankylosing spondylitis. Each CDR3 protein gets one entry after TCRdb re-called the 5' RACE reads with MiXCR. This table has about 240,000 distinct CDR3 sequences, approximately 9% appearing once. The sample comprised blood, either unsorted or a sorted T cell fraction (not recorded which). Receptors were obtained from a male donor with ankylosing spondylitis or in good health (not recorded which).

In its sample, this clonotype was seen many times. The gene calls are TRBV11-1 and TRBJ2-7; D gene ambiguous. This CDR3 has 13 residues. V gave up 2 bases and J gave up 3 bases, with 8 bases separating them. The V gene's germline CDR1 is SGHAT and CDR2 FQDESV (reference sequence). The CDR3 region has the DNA TGTGCCAGCAGCTTATGGAAGGGCTACGAGCAGTACTTC. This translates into CASSLWKGYEQYF.

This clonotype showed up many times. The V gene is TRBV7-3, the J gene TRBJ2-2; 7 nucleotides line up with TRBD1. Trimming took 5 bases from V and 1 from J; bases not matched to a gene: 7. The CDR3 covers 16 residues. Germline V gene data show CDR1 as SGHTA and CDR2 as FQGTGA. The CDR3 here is CASSPLTGMNTGELFF. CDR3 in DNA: TGTGCCAGCAGCCCGCTGACAGGGATGAACACCGGGGAGCTGTTTTTT.

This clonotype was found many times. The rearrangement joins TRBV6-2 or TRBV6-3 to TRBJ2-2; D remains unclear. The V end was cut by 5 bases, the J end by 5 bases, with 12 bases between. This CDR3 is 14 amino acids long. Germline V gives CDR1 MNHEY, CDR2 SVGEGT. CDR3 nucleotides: TGTGCCAGCAGTAACAAACGGGCTACCGGGGAGCTGTTTTTT. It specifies CASSNKRATGELFF.

The CDR3 DNA sequence: TGCGCCAGCAGCTTGACAGACAGGGGGCAAGATACGCAGTATTTT. This codes for CASSLTDRGQDTQYF. V and J are TRBV5-1 and TRBJ2-3; 10 nucleotides agree with TRBD1. The CDR3 contains 15 residues. CDR1 and CDR2 (germline): SGHRS, YFSETQ. The ends lost 1 base at V and 5 bases at J; junction bases unmatched: 4.

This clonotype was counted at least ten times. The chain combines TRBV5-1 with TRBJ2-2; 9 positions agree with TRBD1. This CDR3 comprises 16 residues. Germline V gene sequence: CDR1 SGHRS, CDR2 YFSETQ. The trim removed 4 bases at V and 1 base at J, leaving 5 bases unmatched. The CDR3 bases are TGCGCCAGCAGCGCCGGACAGGGGCTGAACACCGGGGAGCTGTTTTTT. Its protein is CASSAGQGLNTGELFF.

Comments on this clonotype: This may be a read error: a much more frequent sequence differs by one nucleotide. CDR3 bases: TGTGCCAGTAGTACAGGCTCCTACAATGAGCTGTTCTTC. It encodes CASSTGSYNELFF. The rearrangement uses TRBV19 and TRBJ2-1; D remains ambiguous. The V gene's germline CDR1 is LNHDA and CDR2 SQIVND (reference sequence). CDR3 length equals 13 residues.

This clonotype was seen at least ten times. The CDR3 region is CSAVDFMTSGRYEQYF. Here the CDR3 DNA reads TGCAGTGCTGTCGATTTTATGACTAGCGGGAGATACGAGCAGTACTTC. The V call is TRBV20-1, the J call TRBJ2-7; 12 bases agree with TRBD2. Germline-derived CDR1 and CDR2 are DFQATT and SNEGSKA (reference sequence). There are 16 residues in the CDR3. V lost 5 bases to trimming and J lost 4 bases; unmatched junction nucleotides: 12.

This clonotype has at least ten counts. CDR3 residues: CASSLERVAEAFF. In nucleotides, the CDR3 is TGCGCCAGCAGCTTAGAGAGGGTGGCTGAAGCTTTCTTT. The gene calls are TRBV5-1 and TRBJ1-1; D remains unclear. Germline CDR1 SGHRS, CDR2 YFSETQ. V was cut by 2 bases and J by 6 bases, with 11 bases left in between. This CDR3 is 13 amino acids long.

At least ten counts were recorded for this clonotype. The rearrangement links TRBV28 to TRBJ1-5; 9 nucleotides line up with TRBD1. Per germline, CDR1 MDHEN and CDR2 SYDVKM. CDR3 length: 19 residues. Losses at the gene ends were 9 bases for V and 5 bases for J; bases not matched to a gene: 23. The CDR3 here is CASRSRDRVPQGEDQPQHF. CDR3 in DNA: TGTGCCAGTCGATCCCGGGACAGGGTGCCCCAGGGGGAGGATCAGCCCCAGCATTTT.

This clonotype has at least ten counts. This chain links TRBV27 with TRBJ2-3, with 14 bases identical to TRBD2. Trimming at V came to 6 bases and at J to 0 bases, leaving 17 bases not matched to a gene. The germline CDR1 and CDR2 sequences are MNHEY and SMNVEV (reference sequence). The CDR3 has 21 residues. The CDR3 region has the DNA TGTGCCAGCAGACGTTTGACGCCGGGACTAGCGGGGGCCATTAGCACAGATACGCAGTATTTT. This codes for CASRRLTPGLAGAISTDTQYF.

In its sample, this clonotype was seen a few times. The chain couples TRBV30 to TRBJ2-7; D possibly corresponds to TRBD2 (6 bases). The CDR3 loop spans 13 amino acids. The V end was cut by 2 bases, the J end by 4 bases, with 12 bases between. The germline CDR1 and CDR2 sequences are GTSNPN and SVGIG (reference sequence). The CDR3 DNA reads TGTGCCTGGAGTAGGCGGGACCTATACGAGCAGTACTTC. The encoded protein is CAWSRRDLYEQYF. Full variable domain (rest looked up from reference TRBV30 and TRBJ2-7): SQTIHQWPATLVQPVGSPLSLECTVEGTSNPNLYWYRQAAGRGLQLLFYSVGIGQISSEVPQNLSASRPQDRQFILSSKKLLLSDSGFYLCAWSRRDLYEQYFGPGTRLTVT.

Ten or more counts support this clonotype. DNA of the CDR3: TGTGCCAGCAGTACCTCTGGGAGGGATGCTGGAAACACCATATATTTT. Translated: CASSTSGRDAGNTIYF. V is TRBV12-3 or TRBV12-4 and J is TRBJ1-3, with D unclear. The V end lost 5 bases, the J end lost 2 bases, and 16 bases lay between the germline ends. The CDR3 spans 16 residues.